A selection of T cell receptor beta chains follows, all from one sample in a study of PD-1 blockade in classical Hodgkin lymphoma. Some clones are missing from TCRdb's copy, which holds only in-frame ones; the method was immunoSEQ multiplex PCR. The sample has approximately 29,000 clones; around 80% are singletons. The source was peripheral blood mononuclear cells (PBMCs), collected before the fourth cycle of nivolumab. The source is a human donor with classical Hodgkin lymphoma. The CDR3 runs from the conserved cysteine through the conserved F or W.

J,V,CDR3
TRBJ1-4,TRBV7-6,CASSVREKLFF
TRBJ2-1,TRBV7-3,CASSLTFNYEQFF
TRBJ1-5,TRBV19,CASSTGDLTGLQHF
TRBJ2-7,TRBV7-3,CASSFGPGQGDEQYF
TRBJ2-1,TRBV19,CTLFYNEQFF
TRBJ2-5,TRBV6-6,CAGSSAGGVRETQYF
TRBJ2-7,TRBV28,CASRMDSSYEQYF
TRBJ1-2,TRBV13,CASNPRAGLGGYTF
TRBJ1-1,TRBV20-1,CSARGQHKAFF
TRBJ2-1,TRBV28,CASIGRGDEQFF
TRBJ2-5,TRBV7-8,CASSHKGQKETQYF
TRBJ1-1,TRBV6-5,CASTWGGGNTEAFF
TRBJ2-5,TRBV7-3,CASSLGNSETQYF
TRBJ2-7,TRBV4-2,CASSFGLAGDGAYEQYF
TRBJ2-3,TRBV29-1,CSVPRARSVHTQYF
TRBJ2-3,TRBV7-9,CASSPPFRLAGTRGTQYF
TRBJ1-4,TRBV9,CASSVSHLKEKLFF
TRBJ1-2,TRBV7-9,CASSLQGANYGYTF
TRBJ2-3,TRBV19,CASSRERGTSTDTQYF
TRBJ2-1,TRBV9,CASSHRLAGGSNEQFF
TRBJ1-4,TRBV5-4,CASSLPLGGTNEKLFF
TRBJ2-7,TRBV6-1,CASRKNRGVDNEQYF
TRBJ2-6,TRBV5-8,CASSRGTVSAGANVLTF
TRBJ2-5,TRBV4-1,CASSQGTGEETQYF